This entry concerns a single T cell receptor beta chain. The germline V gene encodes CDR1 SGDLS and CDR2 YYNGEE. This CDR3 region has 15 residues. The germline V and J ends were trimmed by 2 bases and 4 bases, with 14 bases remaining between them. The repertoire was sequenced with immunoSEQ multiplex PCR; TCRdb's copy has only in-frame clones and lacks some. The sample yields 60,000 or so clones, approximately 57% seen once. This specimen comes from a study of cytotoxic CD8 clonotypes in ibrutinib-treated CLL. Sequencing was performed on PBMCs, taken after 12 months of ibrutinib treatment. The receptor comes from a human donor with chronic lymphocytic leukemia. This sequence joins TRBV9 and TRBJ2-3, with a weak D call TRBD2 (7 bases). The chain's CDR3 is CASSVGGRLADTQYF. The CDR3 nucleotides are TGTGCCAGCAGCGTCGGGGGGCGCCTCGCAGATACGCAGTATTTT.